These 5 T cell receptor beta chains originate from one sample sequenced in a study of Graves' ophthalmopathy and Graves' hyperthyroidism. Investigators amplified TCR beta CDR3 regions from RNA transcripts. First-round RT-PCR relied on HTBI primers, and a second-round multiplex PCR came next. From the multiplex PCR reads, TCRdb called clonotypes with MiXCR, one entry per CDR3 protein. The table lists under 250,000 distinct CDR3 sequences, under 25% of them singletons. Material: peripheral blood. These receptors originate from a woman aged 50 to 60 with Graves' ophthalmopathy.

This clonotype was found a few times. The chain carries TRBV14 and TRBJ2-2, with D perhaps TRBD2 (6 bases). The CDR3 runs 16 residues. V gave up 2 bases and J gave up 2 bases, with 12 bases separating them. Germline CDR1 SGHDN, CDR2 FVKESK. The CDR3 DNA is TGTGCCAGCAGCCAACTCGGGAGCTATAACACCGGGGAGCTGTTTTTT. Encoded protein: CASSQLGSYNTGELFF. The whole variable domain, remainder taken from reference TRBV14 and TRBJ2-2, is EAGVTQFPSHSVIEKGQTVTLRCDPISGHDNLYWYRRVMGKEIKFLLHFVKESKQDESGMPNNRFLAERTGGTYSTLKVQPAELEDSGVYFCASSQLGSYNTGELFFGEGSRLTVL.

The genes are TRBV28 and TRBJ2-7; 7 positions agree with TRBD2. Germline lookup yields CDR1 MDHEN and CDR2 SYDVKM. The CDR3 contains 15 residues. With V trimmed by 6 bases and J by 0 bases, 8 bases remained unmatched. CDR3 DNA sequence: TGTGCCAGCAGAGGGTTGGGCGGGAGCTCCTACGAGCAGTACTTC. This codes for CASRGLGGSSYEQYF. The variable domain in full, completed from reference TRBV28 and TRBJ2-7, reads DVKVTQSSRYLVKRTGEKVFLECVQDMDHENMFWYRQDPGLGLRLIYFSYDVKMKEKGDIPEGYSVSREKKERFSLILESASTNQTSMYLCASRGLGGSSYEQYFGPGTRLTVT.

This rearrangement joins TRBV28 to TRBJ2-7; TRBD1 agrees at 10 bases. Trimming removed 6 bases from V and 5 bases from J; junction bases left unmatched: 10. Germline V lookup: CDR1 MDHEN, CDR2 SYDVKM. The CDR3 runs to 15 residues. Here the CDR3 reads CASSTGTGVVDEQYF. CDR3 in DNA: TGTGCCAGCAGCACCGGGACAGGGGTCGTGGACGAGCAGTACTTC.

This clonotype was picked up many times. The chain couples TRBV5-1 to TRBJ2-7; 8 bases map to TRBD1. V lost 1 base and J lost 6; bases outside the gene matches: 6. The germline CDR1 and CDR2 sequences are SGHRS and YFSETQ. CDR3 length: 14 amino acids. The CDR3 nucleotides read TGCGCCAGCAGCTTGACTGGACAGGGTGGCGAGCAGTACTTC. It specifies CASSLTGQGGEQYF.

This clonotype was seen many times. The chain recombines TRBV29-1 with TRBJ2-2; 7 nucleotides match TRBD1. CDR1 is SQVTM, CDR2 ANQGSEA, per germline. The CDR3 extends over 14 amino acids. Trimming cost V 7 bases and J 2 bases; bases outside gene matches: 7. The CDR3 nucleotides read TGCAGCGCCCCAGGGGGACAAAACACCGGGGAGCTGTTTTTT. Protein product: CSAPGGQNTGELFF.